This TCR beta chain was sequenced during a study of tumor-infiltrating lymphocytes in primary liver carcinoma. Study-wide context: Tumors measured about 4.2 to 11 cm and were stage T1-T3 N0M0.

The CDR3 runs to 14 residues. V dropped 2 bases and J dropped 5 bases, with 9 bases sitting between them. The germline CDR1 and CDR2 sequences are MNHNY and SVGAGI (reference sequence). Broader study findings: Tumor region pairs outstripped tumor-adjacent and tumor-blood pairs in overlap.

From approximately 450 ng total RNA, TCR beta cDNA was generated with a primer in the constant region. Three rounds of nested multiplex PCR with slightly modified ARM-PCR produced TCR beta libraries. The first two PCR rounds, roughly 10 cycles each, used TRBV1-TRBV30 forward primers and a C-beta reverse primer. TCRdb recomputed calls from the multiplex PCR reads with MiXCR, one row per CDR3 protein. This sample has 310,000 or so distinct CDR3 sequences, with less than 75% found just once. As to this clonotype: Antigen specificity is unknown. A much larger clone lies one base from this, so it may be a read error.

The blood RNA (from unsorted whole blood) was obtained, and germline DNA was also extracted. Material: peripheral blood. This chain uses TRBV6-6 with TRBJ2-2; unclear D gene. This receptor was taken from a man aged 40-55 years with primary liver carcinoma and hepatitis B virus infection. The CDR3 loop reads CASSYGIPTGELFF. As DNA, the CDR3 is TGTGCCAGCAGTTACGGTATACCGACCGGGGAGCTGTTTTTT.